The present T cell receptor (beta chain) was sequenced within a study of cytomegalovirus exposure and HLA in healthy donors. Findings and limits, study-wide: Investigators reported 150 to 200 TCR beta chains as tied to cytomegalovirus. Judged likely to be a sequencing artifact was a cluster of highly shared sequence variants. Roughly even sequencing depth across donors was the assumption behind the presence/absence analyses. CMV serostatus was the sole immune exposure data available.

In the case of this clone: Its cognate antigen is unknown.

The PCR contained 60 Vbeta and 13 Jbeta primers. Some clones are missing from TCRdb's copy, which holds only in-frame ones; the method was immunoSEQ multiplex PCR. The profile shows 100,000 to 150,000 clones, less than 85% of them singletons. CDR3 length: 15 amino acids. The V end was cut by 0 bases, the J end by 0 bases, with 12 bases between. The germline CDR1 and CDR2 sequences are GTSNPN and SVGIG (reference sequence). This receptor was obtained from a man younger than 30 in good health and CMV-seropositive. Material for sequencing was PBMCs. This chain uses TRBV30 with TRBJ2-7; D possibly corresponds to TRBD1 (5 bases). This CDR3 reads CAWSVKGKNSYEQYF. The CDR3 DNA sequence: TGTGCCTGGAGTGTAAAGGGGAAAAACTCCTACGAGCAGTACTTC.